The 16 T cell receptor beta chains reported below all come from one sample, sequenced in a study of identical twins. Each CDR3 protein gets one entry after TCRdb re-called the 5' RACE reads with MiXCR. The repertoire has 300,000 to 400,000 distinct CDR3 sequences, 8.5% to 10% of them found once; the top ten carry about 9.1%. Sequenced: naive T cells sorted from blood. These receptors all come from a woman aged 45-65 years in good health.

This chain connects TRBV13 to TRBJ2-2; no firm D call. The CDR3 consists of 14 residues. V was pared by 8 bases and J by 2 bases, with 12 bases between. Germline V CDR1 and CDR2: PRHDT, FYEKMQ (reference sequence). In DNA form, the CDR3 reads TGTGCCAGCTATGAGTCCCCTAACACCGGGGAGCTGTTTTTT. Protein sequence: CASYESPNTGELFF.

J is TRBJ2-1 and V is TRBV24-1; 9 bases map to TRBD1. Trimming took 4 bases from V and 8 from J; bases not matched to a gene: 11. The CDR3 is made up of 16 amino acids. Per germline, CDR1 KGHDR and CDR2 SFDVKD. CDR3 protein: CATSEPGQGGLDEQFF. The CDR3 DNA reads as TGTGCCACCAGTGAACCGGGACAGGGTGGCCTGGATGAGCAGTTCTTC.

This clonotype was observed many times. The CDR3 DNA follows: TGCGCCAGCAGCTTGGACGGCAGTAGGAATTCACCCCTCCACTTT. This encodes CASSLDGSRNSPLHF. The chain carries TRBV5-1 and TRBJ1-6; D is ambiguous. The CDR3 has 15 amino acids. Trimming removed 0 bases from V and 7 bases from J, with 11 bases in between. Germline CDR1 SGHRS, CDR2 YFSETQ.

This clonotype was found a few times. V gene TRBV20-1 combines with J gene TRBJ1-6; 7 positions match TRBD1. The CDR3 has 16 residues. CDR1 is DFQATT, CDR2 SNEGSKA, per germline (reference sequence). The junction had 9 bases not matched to a gene; V was cut back by 4 bases and J by 3 bases. CDR3 protein: CSAIGEGADYNSPLHF. CDR3 DNA sequence: TGCAGTGCTATAGGGGAGGGGGCGGACTATAATTCACCCCTCCACTTT.

CDR3 bases: TGCAGTGCTAGCTTTACTAGCGGGATGTACAATGAGCAGTTCTTC. This translates into CSASFTSGMYNEQFF. The rearrangement links TRBV20-1 to TRBJ2-1; TRBD2 aligns across 10 bases. With V trimmed by 3 bases and J by 4 bases, 6 bases remained unmatched. From germline, CDR1 is DFQATT and CDR2 SNEGSKA (reference sequence). CDR3 length: 15 residues.

The rearrangement uses TRBV3-1 and TRBJ1-4, with 7 positions matching TRBD1. V shed 4 bases, J shed 8 bases, and the junction held 7 bases outside the gene matches. The CDR3 length is 14 residues. Per the germline V gene, CDR1 is LGHDT and CDR2 is YNNKEL (reference sequence). CDR3 sequence: CASSRRGLREKLFF. The CDR3 DNA reads as TGTGCCAGCAGCCGCAGGGGGTTGAGGGAAAAACTGTTTTTT.

This clonotype was observed a few times. The V gene is TRBV5-1, the J gene TRBJ1-1; 11 bases are a match to TRBD1. CDR1 SGHRS and CDR2 YFSETQ come from the germline V gene. The CDR3 length is 17 residues. J gave up 6 bases and V 4 bases, and 14 bases lay outside the gene matches. The CDR3 sequence: CASSLGQGALQGAEAFF. The CDR3 DNA sequence: TGCGCCAGCAGCCTCGGACAGGGGGCTTTACAGGGAGCTGAAGCTTTCTTT.

This clonotype has just a few counts. The V gene is TRBV24-1, the J gene TRBJ2-3, with D possibly TRBD2 on 5 matching bases. CDR3 size: 14 residues. CDR1 is KGHDR, CDR2 SFDVKD, per germline. V was clipped by 3 bases and J by 1 base, with 7 bases between them. In DNA form, the CDR3 reads TGTGCCACCAGTGATATGAGGGGCACAGATACGCAGTATTTT. It encodes CATSDMRGTDTQYF.

The rearrangement links TRBV3-1 to TRBJ2-1, with 8 bases that match TRBD1. Unmatched junction bases numbered 12, after V lost 8 bases and J lost 9 bases. Looked up from germline, CDR1 is LGHDT and CDR2 is YNNKEL (reference sequence). The CDR3 has 14 residues. CDR3 region: CASSPGGGLGEQFF. CDR3 sequence (DNA): TGTGCCAGCTCTCCAGGGGGCGGCTTAGGTGAGCAGTTCTTC.

This clonotype was recorded a few times. This chain connects TRBV7-9 to TRBJ1-1; 7 bases map to TRBD1. Germline trimming cut 9 bases from V and 1 base from J; bases unmatched to any gene: 5. Germline CDR1 and CDR2: SEHNR and FQNEAQ (reference sequence). This CDR3 is 13 amino acids long. The CDR3 is CASLDRANTEAFF. DNA of the CDR3: TGTGCCAGTCTCGACAGGGCGAACACTGAAGCTTTCTTT.

In its sample, this clonotype was seen a few times. The V gene is TRBV7-9, the J gene TRBJ2-5, with 9 bases aligning to TRBD1. Germline V lookup: CDR1 SEHNR, CDR2 FQNEAQ (reference sequence). Losses at the gene ends were 5 bases for V and 5 bases for J; bases not matched to a gene: 9. The CDR3 has 15 residues. CDR3 amino acids: CASSPQGAQAETQYF. CDR3 nucleotide sequence: TGTGCCAGCAGCCCACAGGGGGCCCAGGCGGAGACCCAGTACTTC.

The chain uses TRBV3-1 and TRBJ2-7; 9 bases align to TRBD2. J was trimmed by 3 bases and V by 4 bases; bases with no gene match: 4. Per the germline V gene, CDR1 is LGHDT and CDR2 is YNNKEL (reference sequence). The CDR3 sequence is 14 residues long. The CDR3 DNA follows: TGTGCCAGCAGCCCCAGGACTAGCGACTACGAGCAGTACTTC. Amino acid sequence: CASSPRTSDYEQYF.

This clonotype appeared many times. The rearrangement links TRBV5-5 to TRBJ2-3, with D possibly TRBD2 on 6 matching bases. Deletions cut 5 bases from V and 2 bases from J, with 15 bases between. Germline V gene sequence: CDR1 SGHKS, CDR2 YYEKEE (reference sequence). The CDR3 totals 15 residues. In DNA, the CDR3 is TGTGCCAGCAGATCGGGAGTGGAGGTCACAGATACGCAGTATTTT. It specifies CASRSGVEVTDTQYF. Full variable domain (rest looked up from reference TRBV5-5 and TRBJ2-3): DAGVTQSPTHLIKTRGQQVTLRCSPISGHKSVSWYQQVLGQGPQFIFQYYEKEERGRGNFPDRFSARQFPNYSSELNVNALLLGDSALYLCASRSGVEVTDTQYFGPGTRLTVL.

This clonotype showed up just a few times. J is TRBJ2-1 and V is TRBV20-1; tentatively, D is TRBD2 (5 bases). Trimming shortened V by 3 bases and J by 9 bases, and 12 bases separated the two germline ends. Germline CDR1 and CDR2: DFQATT and SNEGSKA (reference sequence). The CDR3 contains 12 residues. CDR3 sequence: CSASTRVSEQFF. CDR3 DNA sequence: TGCAGTGCTAGTACTAGAGTGAGTGAGCAGTTCTTC.

The DNA for the CDR3 is TGTGCCAGCAGCCTCTTCAGGGGGAGTGCAACTAATGAAAAACTGTTTTTT. Amino acid sequence: CASSLFRGSATNEKLFF. The chain recombines TRBV5-6 with TRBJ1-4; 7 bases agree with TRBD1. The CDR3 spans 17 residues. CDR1 is SGHDT, CDR2 YYEEEE, per germline. With V trimmed by 4 bases and J by 0 bases, 9 bases remained unmatched.

This clonotype has a count of ten or more. This chain links TRBV5-1 with TRBJ2-2; 7 bases match TRBD1. The CDR3 contains 15 residues. The junction had 7 bases not matched to a gene; V was cut back by 6 bases and J by 2 bases. Germline V gives CDR1 SGHRS, CDR2 YFSETQ. The CDR3 sequence is CASKEGTANTGELFF. The DNA of the CDR3 is TGCGCCAGCAAGGAAGGGACAGCCAACACCGGGGAGCTGTTTTTT.